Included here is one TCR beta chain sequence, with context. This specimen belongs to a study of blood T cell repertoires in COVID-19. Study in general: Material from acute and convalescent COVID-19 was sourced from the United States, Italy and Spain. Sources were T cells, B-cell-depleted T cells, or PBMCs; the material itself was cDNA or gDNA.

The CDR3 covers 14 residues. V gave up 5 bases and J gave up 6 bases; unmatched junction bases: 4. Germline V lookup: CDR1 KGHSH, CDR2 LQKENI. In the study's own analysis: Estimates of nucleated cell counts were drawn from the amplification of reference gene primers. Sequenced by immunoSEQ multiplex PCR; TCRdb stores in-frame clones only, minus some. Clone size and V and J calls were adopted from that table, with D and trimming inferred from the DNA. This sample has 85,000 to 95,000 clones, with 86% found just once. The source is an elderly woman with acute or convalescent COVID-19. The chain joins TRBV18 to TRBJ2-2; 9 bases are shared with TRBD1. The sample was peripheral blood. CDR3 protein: CASSRDRVSGELFF. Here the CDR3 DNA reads TGTGCCAGCTCAAGGGACAGGGTCTCCGGGGAGCTGTTTTTT.